The clone carrying this T cell receptor beta chain occurred a few times. TCRdb itself ran the RT-PCR reads through MiXCR, one entry per CDR3 protein. The sample consists of 650,000 to 800,000 distinct CDR3 sequences, 12% to 15% of them appearing once. The V segment lost 0 bases and the J segment 0 bases; nucleotides outside the gene matches: 3. This CDR3 contains 16 residues. The germline gives CDR1 SGHNT, CDR2 YYREEE (reference sequence). The sequence was obtained from a female donor in good health, serving as a healthy control. The J gene is TRBJ2-1, the V gene TRBV5-4; TRBD1 matches at 7 bases. Sequenced input: memory CD4+ T cells from blood. The CDR3 loop is CASSLGQGVSYNEQFF. The CDR3 DNA follows: TGTGCCAGCAGCTTGGGGCAGGGGGTCTCCTACAATGAGCAGTTCTTC.